Listed below are T cell receptor beta chains from one sample, sequenced in a study of blood T cell repertoires in COVID-19. Generated by immunoSEQ multiplex PCR, the TCRdb table keeps only in-frame clones and is missing some. Of roughly 100,000 clones detected, roughly 76% appear once; the ten largest clones hold 9.4%. Sequenced: peripheral blood. The receptors come from a woman between 70 and 85 years old with acute or convalescent COVID-19. Each CDR3 is given with its conserved first and last residue. A D gene is named only where the DNA matches it firmly. Expanded clones get a size class; other rows say once, few or many, or leave the size out.

abundance	d_gene	v_gene	j_gene	len	CDR3aa	CDR3nt
.	.	TRBV11-3	TRBJ2-1	15	CASSGAGTTYNEQFF	TGTGCCAGCAGCGGAGCCGGGACAACATACAATGAGCAGTTCTTC
.	TRBD2	TRBV7-6	TRBJ2-7	17	CASSLGTSGGTSAEQYF	TGTGCCAGCAGCCTTGGGACTAGCGGGGGAACTTCTGCCGAGCAGTACTTC
many	TRBD1	TRBV7-2	TRBJ1-4	15	CASSPLGTGNEKLFF	TGTGCCAGCAGCCCCCTTGGGACAGGGAATGAAAAACTGTTTTTT
.	TRBD1	TRBV4-1	TRBJ1-1	16	CASSHHGSRGRFEAFF	TGCGCCAGCAGCCATCACGGGTCCAGGGGGCGGTTTGAAGCTTTCTTT
.	TRBD2	TRBV4-2	TRBJ2-5	15	CASSPGTSGRETQYF	TGTGCCAGCAGCCCCGGGACTAGCGGGAGGGAGACCCAGTACTTC
.	.	TRBV28	TRBJ1-4	16	CASSLFGGGTNEKLFF	TGTGCCAGCAGTTTATTCGGGGGAGGGACTAATGAAAAACTGTTTTTT
.	TRBD1	TRBV6-1	TRBJ2-1	13	CASSEAPGTGGFF	TGTGCCAGCAGTGAAGCGCCCGGGACAGGAGGTTTCTTC
.	TRBD1	TRBV19	TRBJ1-2	15	CASSIGDRGLRGYTF	TGTGCCAGTAGTATCGGAGACAGGGGATTACGTGGCTACACCTTC
few	.	TRBV5-1	TRBJ2-7	13	CASSSGSTYEQYF	TGCGCCAGCAGCTCGGGGTCCACATACGAGCAGTACTTC
.	TRBD1	TRBV5-1	TRBJ2-5	15	CASSTGTGTQETQYF	TGCGCCAGCAGCACCGGGACAGGGACCCAAGAGACCCAGTACTTC
.	.	TRBV30	TRBJ1-3	12	CAWKQTGNTIYF	TGTGCCTGGAAACAGACCGGAAACACCATATATTTT
.	TRBD1	TRBV5-5	TRBJ2-7	14	CASSLTGGYYEQYF	TGTGCCAGCAGCTTGACAGGGGGATACTACGAGCAGTACTTC
.	TRBD2	TRBV4-1	TRBJ2-1	16	CASSQDMTSRFDEQFF	TGCGCCAGCAGCCAAGATATGACTAGCAGGTTCGATGAGCAGTTCTTC
.	TRBD1	TRBV27	TRBJ1-4	17	CASRSGTGNPLGEKLFF	TGTGCCAGCAGATCCGGGACAGGGAACCCCTTAGGTGAAAAACTGTTTTTT
.	TRBD1	TRBV7-2	TRBJ2-7	15	CASSLRDRGPYEQYF	TGTGCCAGCAGCCTAAGGGACAGGGGGCCCTACGAGCAGTACTTC
.	TRBD1	TRBV19	TRBJ2-2	15	CASQTGTGRTGELFF	TGTGCCAGCCAAACCGGGACAGGGAGGACCGGGGAGCTGTTTTTT
.	.	TRBV7-9	TRBJ2-2	16	CASRSGQNMNTGELFF	TGTGCCAGCAGATCTGGACAGAATATGAACACCGGGGAGCTGTTTTTT
.	.	TRBV6-1	TRBJ1-1	14	CASSSGGMNTEAFF	TGTGCCAGCAGTTCCGGCGGCATGAACACTGAAGCTTTCTTT
.	.	TRBV7-2	TRBJ1-1	16	CASSPPLWAANTEAFF	TGTGCCAGCAGCCCTCCCCTTTGGGCAGCGAACACTGAAGCTTTCTTT
.	.	TRBV30	TRBJ2-7	12	CAWSVDNYEQYF	TGTGCCTGGAGTGTAGACAACTACGAGCAGTACTTC
.	.	TRBV7-8	TRBJ1-3	15	CASSYDSGAGNTIYF	TGTGCCAGCAGCTACGACAGTGGAGCCGGAAACACCATATATTTT
.	TRBD2	TRBV7-9	TRBJ2-5	14	CASSVSGGAETQYF	TGTGCCAGCAGCGTTAGCGGGGGGGCCGAGACCCAGTACTTC
.	.	TRBV6-6	TRBJ1-2	14	CASTSGVANYGYTF	TGTGCCAGCACCTCGGGGGTAGCTAACTATGGCTACACCTTC
.	TRBD2	TRBV10-3	TRBJ2-1	14	CATQLAESYNEQFF	TGTGCCACCCAACTAGCGGAATCCTACAATGAGCAGTTCTTC
.	.	TRBV27	TRBJ2-7	17	CASSSGVARGSSYEQYF	TGTGCCAGCAGTTCGGGAGTAGCTCGGGGGAGCTCCTACGAGCAGTACTTC
.	TRBD1	TRBV6-5	TRBJ1-4	14	CASSPTGSGEKLFF	TGTGCCAGCAGCCCGACAGGGAGTGGAGAAAAACTGTTTTTT
.	.	TRBV4-1	TRBJ1-4	15	CASSRGGGGSEKLFF	TGCGCCAGCAGCCGCGGTGGGGGGGGTTCAGAAAAACTGTTTTTT
few	.	TRBV6-1	TRBJ2-7	13	CASSESGRNEQYF	TGTGCCAGCAGTGAATCGGGTCGGAACGAGCAGTACTTC
.	.	TRBV12-3/TRBV12-4	TRBJ2-3	13	CASSPRPGDTQYF	TGTGCCAGCAGTCCCCGGCCGGGAGATACGCAGTATTTT
.	.	TRBV6-5	TRBJ1-3	16	CASSYSGGGSGNTIYF	TGTGCCAGCAGTTATTCCGGGGGGGGCTCTGGAAACACCATATATTTT
.	TRBD1	TRBV28	TRBJ2-1	15	CASSSPGQGYNEQFF	TGTGCCAGCAGTTCACCGGGACAGGGGTACAATGAGCAGTTCTTC
.	.	TRBV7-2	TRBJ1-2	17	CASSPPLGQRPNYGYTF	TGTGCCAGCAGCCCCCCCCTTGGACAGAGGCCTAACTATGGCTACACCTTC
.	.	TRBV28	TRBJ2-5	17	CASSSRRDTRYQETQYF	TGTGCCAGCAGTTCCCGCCGGGACACTAGATACCAAGAGACCCAGTACTTC
.	.	TRBV6-4	TRBJ1-1	15	CASSDHLATTAEAFF	TGTGCCAGCAGTGACCACTTGGCGACAACGGCTGAAGCTTTCTTT
.	.	TRBV14	TRBJ1-2	16	CASSQDSAGIIYGYTF	TGTGCCAGCAGCCAAGATTCGGCAGGGATAATCTATGGCTACACCTTC
.	TRBD2	TRBV5-4	TRBJ2-3	20	CASSQLGTSGMEGITDTQYF	TGTGCCAGCAGTCAACTCGGGACTAGCGGGATGGAAGGAATCACAGATACGCAGTATTTT
.	.	TRBV23-1	TRBJ1-1	20	CASSQCDNGPPKGENTEAFF	TGCGCCAGCAGTCAATGCGATAATGGTCCTCCAAAAGGGGAGAACACTGAAGCTTTCTTT
.	.	TRBV7-2	TRBJ2-1	13	CASSGTSYNEQFF	TGTGCCAGCAGCGGTACTAGCTACAATGAGCAGTTCTTC
once	.	TRBV27	TRBJ2-1	16	CASSFDRDLAYNEQFF	TGTGCCAGCAGTTTCGACCGGGACTTAGCCTACAATGAGCAGTTCTTC